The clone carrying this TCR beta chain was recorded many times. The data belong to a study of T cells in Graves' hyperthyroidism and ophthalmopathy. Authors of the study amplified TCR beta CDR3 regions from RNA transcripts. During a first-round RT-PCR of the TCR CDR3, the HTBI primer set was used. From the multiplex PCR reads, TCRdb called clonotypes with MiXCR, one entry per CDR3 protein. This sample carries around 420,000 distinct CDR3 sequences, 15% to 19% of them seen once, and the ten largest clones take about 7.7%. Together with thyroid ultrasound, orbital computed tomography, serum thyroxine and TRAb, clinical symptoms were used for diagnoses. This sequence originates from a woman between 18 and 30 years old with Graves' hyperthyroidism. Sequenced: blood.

CDR3: CASSPRASRGNQETQYF. The CDR3, as DNA: TGTGCCAGCTCACCGAGGGCTAGCCGAGGAAATCAAGAGACCCAGTACTTC. The V call is TRBV18, the J call TRBJ2-5; TRBD2 might be the D (5 bases). The length of the CDR3 is 17 residues. Trimming took 3 bases from V and 2 from J, leaving 19 bases between them. CDR1 KGHSH and CDR2 LQKENI come from the germline V gene.